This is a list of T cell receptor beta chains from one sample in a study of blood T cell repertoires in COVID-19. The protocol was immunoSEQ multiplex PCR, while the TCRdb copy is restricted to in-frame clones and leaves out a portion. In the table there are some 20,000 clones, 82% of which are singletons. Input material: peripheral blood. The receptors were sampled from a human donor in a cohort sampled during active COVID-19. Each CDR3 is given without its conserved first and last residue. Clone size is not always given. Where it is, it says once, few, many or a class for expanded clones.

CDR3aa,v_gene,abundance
ASSLTGANEQY,TRBV5-4,.
ASSLASFEKLF,TRBV7-9,.
ASSLTGEAYNEQF,TRBV5-1,.
ASSLGDRGDEQY,TRBV5-5,.
ASSSPGQGSSYNSPLH,TRBV7-9,.
AISRQGNTEAF,TRBV10-3,.
ASSLTGYNSPLH,TRBV7-2,once
ASSLAGNTQY,TRBV5-1,.
ASSSTGVLETQY,TRBV7-9,.
ASSLEGVSGNTIY,TRBV5-4,.